This record looks at one T cell receptor (beta chain) sequence and its context. Its matching antigen is unknown. Per the germline V gene, CDR1 is LNHDA and CDR2 is SQIVND (reference sequence). CDR3 size: 11 residues. Trimming took 8 bases from V and 2 from J, leaving 6 bases between them. This entry is derived from a study of cytomegalovirus exposure and HLA in healthy donors. Study-wide points: TCR beta chains numbering 164 were designated cytomegalovirus-associated. In a later analysis, donors in an Asian-associated ancestry cluster reportedly had fewer N-insertions in productive TCRs than the cohort mean. When a later analysis compared HLA-associated TCR beta chains with equally common others, the HLA-associated chains turned out to be more clonally expanded and to have lower generation probabilities.

Researchers ran the PCR with 60 Vbeta and 13 Jbeta primers. Profiled with immunoSEQ multiplex PCR; TCRdb holds only in-frame clones, not every one. Its listing shows around 200,000 clones. What was sequenced was PBMCs. The source is a girl aged 2 to 10 in good health and CMV-seropositive. The gene calls are TRBV19 and TRBJ2-5, with D possibly matching TRBD2 (5 bases). This chain's CDR3 is CASGSQETQYF. CDR3 nucleotides: TGTGCCAGTGGGAGTCAAGAGACCCAGTACTTC.